This T cell receptor beta chain was documented in a study of T cells in Graves' hyperthyroidism and ophthalmopathy. TCR beta CDR3 regions were amplified from RNA. The HTBI primer set drove a first-round RT-PCR of the TCR CDR3. Each CDR3 protein is one row after TCRdb ran MiXCR on the multiplex PCR reads. The sample holds approximately 510,000 distinct CDR3 sequences; around 21% are singletons and the top ten take around 27%. V gave up 1 base and J gave up 5 bases, with 11 bases separating them. The CDR3 runs 14 residues. From germline, CDR1 is MNHNS and CDR2 SASEGT. This clonotype showed up many times.

This sequence was found in a man between 18 and 29 years old with Graves' hyperthyroidism. The rearrangement uses TRBV6-1 and TRBJ2-5, with D perhaps matching TRBD2 (6 bases). The source material was blood. The CDR3 DNA reads as TGTGCCAGCAGTGAAGGGAGGGGTCCCGAGACCCAGTACTTC. The encoded protein is CASSEGRGPETQYF.